This T cell receptor (beta chain) was sequenced during a study of OX40 agonist ivuxolimab in advanced cancers. V was cut by 5 bases and J by 6 bases, with 19 bases left in between. Germline V gene sequence: CDR1 LNHDA, CDR2 SQIVND (reference sequence). The CDR3 spans 16 residues. Clones were sequenced by immunoSEQ multiplex PCR, and TCRdb holds only the in-frame ones, with some missing. The table records some 100,000 clones, approximately 81% of them present only once. J is TRBJ2-2 and V is TRBV19; a possible D gene is TRBD1 (5 bases). This receptor was taken from an adult with an advanced solid tumor such as melanoma, head and neck, liver or kidney cancer. Specimen: CD4+ or CD8+ T cells sorted from blood, collected in a trial of the OX40 agonist ivuxolimab. The CDR3 region is CASSSGWGHRAGELFF. For the CDR3, the DNA is TGTGCCAGTAGTTCAGGGTGGGGCCATAGGGCCGGGGAGCTGTTTTTT.